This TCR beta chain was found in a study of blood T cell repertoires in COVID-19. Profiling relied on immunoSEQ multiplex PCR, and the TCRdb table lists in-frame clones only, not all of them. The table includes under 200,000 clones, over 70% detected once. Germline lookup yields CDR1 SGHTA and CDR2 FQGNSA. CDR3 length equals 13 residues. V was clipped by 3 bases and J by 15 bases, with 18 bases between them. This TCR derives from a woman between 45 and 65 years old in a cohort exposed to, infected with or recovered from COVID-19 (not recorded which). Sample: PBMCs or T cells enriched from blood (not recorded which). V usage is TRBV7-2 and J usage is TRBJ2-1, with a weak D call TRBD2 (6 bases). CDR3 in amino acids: CASSFRLDLHSFF. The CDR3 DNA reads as TGTGCCAGCAGCTTTAGACTAGATCTTCACTCGTTCTTC. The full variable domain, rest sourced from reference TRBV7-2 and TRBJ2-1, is GAGVSQSPSNKVTEKGKDVELRCDPISGHTALYWYRQSLGQGLEFLIYFQGNSAPDKSGLPSDRFSAERTGGSVSTLTIQRTQQEDSAVYLCASSFRLDLHSFFGPGTRLTVL.